Listed below are T cell receptor beta chains from one sample, sequenced in a study of blood T cell repertoires in COVID-19. Sequenced by immunoSEQ multiplex PCR; TCRdb stores in-frame clones only, minus some. The table includes about 220,000 clones, 84% detected once. Sample: PBMCs or T cells enriched from blood (not recorded which). The receptors come from a woman aged 40 to 50 who had recovered from COVID-19. CDR3s include the opening cysteine and the closing phenylalanine or tryptophan. Fields, in order: J gene, V gene, clone size, D gene, CDR3 protein, CDR3 DNA. D genes are given only for firm matches. Clone size is given for some rows only: seen once, a few or many times, or a class if the clone is expanded.

TRBJ1-1 TRBV18 . TRBD1 CASSRQGASEAFF TGTGCCAGCTCGAGACAGGGGGCTTCTGAAGCTTTCTTT
TRBJ2-1 TRBV20-1 once TRBD2 CSASRLAGGSSYNEQFF TGCAGTGCTAGTAGGCTAGCGGGAGGGAGCTCCTACAATGAGCAGTTCTTC
TRBJ2-1 TRBV7-9 . TRBD2 CASSLTSGVPQQFF TGTGCCAGCAGCTTGACTAGCGGGGTTCCTCAGCAGTTCTTC
TRBJ2-5 TRBV18 . TRBD2 CASSPRGRYQETQYF TGTGCCAGCTCACCACGCGGGAGATACCAAGAGACCCAGTACTTC
TRBJ2-5 TRBV5-8 . . CASSLVGPAAQYF TGTGCCAGCAGCTTGGTAGGCCCCGCGGCCCAGTACTTC
TRBJ1-1 TRBV2 . . CASRDDGQFEAFF TGTGCCAGCAGAGACGACGGACAGTTTGAAGCTTTCTTT
TRBJ2-7 TRBV28 . TRBD1 CASGSTGTGDSYEQYF TGTGCCAGCGGCTCAACGGGGACAGGGGACTCCTACGAGCAGTACTTC
TRBJ2-1 TRBV5-1 . TRBD1 CASSWSGGNEQFF TGCGCCAGCAGCTGGTCAGGGGGAAATGAGCAGTTCTTC
TRBJ2-1 TRBV4-3 . . CASSQAYRRHNEQFF TGCGCCAGCAGCCAAGCGTATCGGCGGCACAATGAGCAGTTCTTC
TRBJ1-2 TRBV5-1 . . CASSYTGSDYGYTF TGCGCCAGCAGCTATACAGGGTCAGACTATGGCTACACCTTC
TRBJ2-1 TRBV9 many . CASSAQLASNEQFF TGTGCCAGCAGCGCCCAACTAGCTTCCAATGAGCAGTTCTTC
TRBJ1-5 TRBV10-2 . . CASSEAGANQPQHF TGCGCCAGCAGTGAGGCAGGGGCAAATCAGCCCCAGCATTTT
TRBJ1-5 TRBV18 . . CASSPTLQDSGQPQHF TGTGCCAGCTCACCCACTCTACAGGATTCAGGGCAGCCCCAGCATTTT
TRBJ1-5 TRBV27 . TRBD1 CASSLSSRDRDNQPQHF TGTGCCAGCAGTTTATCGTCCCGGGACAGGGACAATCAGCCCCAGCATTTT
TRBJ2-1 TRBV19 . TRBD2 CASRTGTSFGARQFF TGTGCCAGTAGGACCGGGACTAGCTTCGGGGCGAGGCAGTTCTTC
TRBJ2-3 TRBV30 . TRBD2 CAWSASGGGWDTQYF TGTGCCTGGAGTGCGAGCGGGGGAGGGTGGGATACGCAGTATTTT
TRBJ1-3 TRBV5-1 . TRBD1 CASSLETGGDGNTIYF TGCGCCAGCAGCTTAGAGACAGGGGGCGATGGAAACACCATATATTTT
TRBJ1-1 TRBV14 once TRBD1 CASSLGGQGTAFF TGTGCCAGCAGCCTCGGGGGACAGGGAACGGCTTTCTTT
TRBJ1-3 TRBV30 . TRBD1 CAWRQTGGRNTIYF TGTGCCTGGAGGCAGACAGGGGGCAGGAACACCATATATTTT
TRBJ2-1 TRBV5-4 few TRBD1 CASSPGQGFREQFF TGTGCCAGCAGCCCGGGACAGGGGTTCCGGGAGCAGTTCTTC
TRBJ2-3 TRBV18 . TRBD1 CASSRDRVGTDTQYF TGTGCCAGCTCACGAGACAGGGTTGGTACAGATACGCAGTATTTT
TRBJ2-3 TRBV15 . TRBD1 CATSGPGQGGDTQYF TGTGCCACCAGCGGACCGGGACAGGGTGGAGATACGCAGTATTTT
TRBJ1-2 TRBV9 . . CASSVEAGNYGYTF TGTGCCAGCAGCGTAGAGGCAGGCAACTATGGCTACACCTTC
TRBJ2-3 TRBV5-1 few TRBD2 CASSFNGRISTDTQYF TGCGCCAGCAGCTTCAACGGGAGGATAAGCACAGATACGCAGTATTTT
TRBJ2-1 TRBV11-2 few . CASSLGMGLRYNEQFF TGTGCCAGCAGCTTAGGGATGGGACTCCGCTACAATGAGCAGTTCTTC